This TCR beta chain was profiled in a study of blood T cell repertoires in COVID-19. Study-wide context: Acute and convalescent COVID-19 specimens originated in the United States, Italy and Spain. PBMCs, B-cell-depleted T cells, or T cells provided the cDNA or gDNA that made up the material.

Germline V gene sequence: CDR1 KGHSH, CDR2 LQKENI. The V gene lost 0 bases and the J gene lost 6 bases, with 14 bases spanning the gap. The CDR3 is 15 amino acids. In the authors' methods: Reference gene primer amplification gave nucleated cell count estimates. Here immunoSEQ multiplex PCR was the method, and the copy in TCRdb shows in-frame clones only, minus some. V and J calls and clone size come straight from that table; D and trimming were deduced from the DNA. This table holds roughly 38,000 clones, 90% to 95% found once. The material sequenced was peripheral blood. The rearrangement joins TRBV18 to TRBJ1-1; D not certain. This sequence was found in a man aged 45-65 years with active COVID-19. The CDR3 coding sequence is TGTGCCAGCTCACCACCGTCTCGGGGATTAGCTGAAGCTTTCTTT. This gives the protein CASSPPSRGLAEAFF.